These T cell receptor beta chains were read from a single sample in a study of blood T cells in healthy people across ages. A single record per CDR3 protein comes from TCRdb applying MiXCR to the 5' RACE reads. The sample consists of about 640,000 distinct CDR3 sequences, under 65% of them appearing once. Sequencing input: blood. These receptors came from a man in his sixties in good health. CDR3s include the opening cysteine and the closing phenylalanine or tryptophan. A D gene is named only where the DNA matches it firmly. Size is omitted from some rows. Given values are once, few, many or a class for expanded clones.

TRBV3-1	TRBJ2-7	TRBD2	few	TGTGCCAGCAGCCCCCTCGCGGGGGGTGAGCAGTACTTC	CASSPLAGGEQYF
TRBV6-1	TRBJ2-5	.	.	TGTGCCAGCTCGGGGGCCCGCGATCAAAGGGGTCAAGAGACCCAGTACTTC	CASSGARDQRGQETQYF
TRBV2	TRBJ1-2	.	.	TGTGCCAGCAGTGAAAGGCAGAACTATGGCTACACCTTC	CASSERQNYGYTF
TRBV2	TRBJ2-5	.	.	TGTGCCAGCAGTGAGGTGAAGACCCAGTACTTC	CASSEVKTQYF
TRBV28	TRBJ2-5	.	.	TGTGCCAGCAGCCCCCCCTTAGGCGAGGGAGAGACCCAGTACTTC	CASSPPLGEGETQYF
TRBV25-1	TRBJ2-5	.	.	TGTGCCAGCAGTGAATATGGTCAAGAGACCCAGTACTTC	CASSEYGQETQYF
TRBV7-9	TRBJ1-2	.	few	TGTGTCGGCAAGGGCAGTAACTATGGCTACACCTTC	CVGKGSNYGYTF
TRBV7-2	TRBJ2-7	.	.	TGTGCCAGCAGCTTAGCAGGGGATTTGGACGAGCAGTACTTC	CASSLAGDLDEQYF
TRBV5-6	TRBJ2-7	.	.	TGTGCCAGCAGCTCCCTCCGCCTCCCCTACGAGCAGTACTTC	CASSSLRLPYEQYF
TRBV2	TRBJ1-2	TRBD1	.	TGTGCCAGCACCTTTGCCGAACAGGGGTTCTATGGCTACACCTTC	CASTFAEQGFYGYTF
TRBV7-9	TRBJ2-7	TRBD1	.	TGTGCCAGCAGCTTAACTACAGGGGGAGGCGAGCAGTACTTC	CASSLTTGGGEQYF
TRBV4-1	TRBJ2-6	.	.	TGCGCCAGCAGCCACGGACAAACCGGGGCCAACGTCCTGACTTTC	CASSHGQTGANVLTF
TRBV29-1	TRBJ1-1	.	few	TGCAGCGTTGACGGAAGGGATGGGGTGAACACTGAAGCTTTCTTT	CSVDGRDGVNTEAFF
TRBV5-6	TRBJ1-6	TRBD1	few	TGTGCCAGCAGTCGGGCCGGGACAGGCGATTCACCCCTCCACTTT	CASSRAGTGDSPLHF
TRBV19	TRBJ2-7	TRBD1	.	TGTGCCAGTAGTAAGGGGACAGGGTATTTGTCCTACGAGCAGTACTTC	CASSKGTGYLSYEQYF
TRBV14	TRBJ2-1	.	.	TGTGCCAGCAGCCAACAGGGGATTGAGCAGTTCTTC	CASSQQGIEQFF
TRBV10-3	TRBJ1-4	TRBD1	many	TGTGCCATCAGTACAGGGGCAAATGAGAAACTGTTTTTT	CAISTGANEKLFF